This passage covers 26 T cell receptor beta chains from one sample sequenced in a study of blood T cell repertoires in COVID-19. Sequenced by immunoSEQ multiplex PCR; TCRdb stores in-frame clones only, minus some. Of about 250,000 clones listed, 82% were seen once; the top ten hold roughly 5.3%. The material sequenced was PBMCs or T cells enriched from blood (not recorded which). These receptor sequences come from a man aged 40-49 years who had been exposed to COVID-19.

The V and J genes are TRBV25-1 and TRBJ1-2; D is perhaps TRBD1 (5 bases). The V gene lost 4 bases and the J gene lost 1 base, with 13 bases spanning the gap. In germline, CDR1 is MGHDK, CDR2 SYGVNS. The CDR3 totals 15 residues. As DNA, the CDR3 is TGTGCCAGCAGTGGACAGCCGGAAAATAACTATGGCTACACCTTC. Translated, it gives CASSGQPENNYGYTF.

This clone was counted once. V gene TRBV10-3 combines with J gene TRBJ2-7, with D tentatively TRBD2 (5 bases). Germline V gene data show CDR1 as ENHRY and CDR2 as SYGVKD. With 8 bases removed from V and 2 bases from J, the gap between germline ends came to 16 bases. This CDR3 spans 14 amino acids. CDR3 protein: CAIRADGVPYEQYF. The CDR3, as DNA: TGTGCCATCCGGGCGGACGGGGTCCCCTACGAGCAGTACTTC.

Concerning this clone itself: Just one base apart from a much larger clone, this may be a read error. The chain joins TRBV6-5 to TRBJ2-7, with TRBD1 identical over 9 bases. The V gene end was trimmed by 2 bases and the J gene end by 4 bases; junction bases not matched to a gene: 6. Per the germline V gene, CDR1 is MNHEY and CDR2 is SVGAGI. The CDR3 extends over 15 amino acids. In DNA, the CDR3 is TGTGCCAGCAGTTACGACGGGACAGGGTCATACGAGCAGTACTTC. It translates to CASSYDGTGSYEQYF.

The chain carries TRBV5-1 and TRBJ1-2, with TRBD1 matching over 7 bases. The CDR3 totals 14 residues. Losses at the gene ends were 0 bases for V and 3 bases for J; bases not matched to a gene: 2. The germline V gene has CDR1 SGHRS and CDR2 YFSETQ. The CDR3 reads CASSLGQGYYGYTF. As DNA, the CDR3 is TGCGCCAGCAGCTTGGGACAGGGTTACTATGGCTACACCTTC.

The rearrangement uses TRBV5-4 and TRBJ2-2; the D gene is possibly TRBD1 (7 bases). Per the germline V gene, CDR1 is SGHNT and CDR2 is YYREEE (reference sequence). The CDR3 contains 14 residues. Trimming removed 4 bases at V and 5 bases at J, with 12 bases between. CDR3 region: CASSPAGQTGELFF. The CDR3 bases are TGTGCCAGCAGCCCCGCGGGACAGACCGGGGAGCTGTTTTTT.

The V and J genes are TRBV9 and TRBJ2-7; D possibly corresponds to TRBD2 (6 bases). CDR1 is SGDLS, CDR2 YYNGEE, per germline. The CDR3 runs 12 residues. The V gene lost 8 bases and the J gene lost 1 base, with 10 bases spanning the gap. CDR3 DNA: TGTGCCAGTCAGGGACTTTCCTACGAGCAGTACTTC. It is translated as CASQGLSYEQYF.

In its sample, this clone was seen a few times. The chain employs TRBV12-3 or TRBV12-4 and TRBJ2-7; weak D call: TRBD1 (5 bases). Trimming stripped 6 bases from V and 2 bases from J, with 11 bases between. This CDR3 has 13 residues. The CDR3 DNA reads as TGTGCCAGCAGGGTCGGCAGGGCCTACGAGCAGTACTTC. Translated, it gives CASRVGRAYEQYF.

This clone was detected once. The rearrangement joins TRBV11-1 to TRBJ2-7; 9 nucleotides align to TRBD2. The CDR3 length is 16 residues. V trimming: 1 base; J trimming: 2 bases; junction bases outside the gene matches: 6. Germline CDR1 and CDR2: SGHAT and FQDESV (reference sequence). CDR3 amino acids: CASSLVSRTSAYEQYF. The DNA for the CDR3 is TGTGCCAGCAGCTTAGTTTCCCGGACTAGCGCCTACGAGCAGTACTTC.

V and J are TRBV12-2 and TRBJ2-4; the table's D gene call, TRBD2, was not cross checked with the DNA. TRBV12-2 is deemed a pseudogene. This CDR3 spans 17 amino acids. The DNA for the CDR3 is TGTGCAAGTCGCTTAGTCTCGGGTGAGCGGGCCAAAAACATTCAGTACTTC. This sequence encodes CASRLVSGERAKNIQYF.

For this clone: Its ends do not fully match the called genes, so a read error is possible. The chain employs TRBV5-6 and TRBJ1-1, with D uncertain. This CDR3 spans 11 amino acids. Germline V gives CDR1 SGHDT, CDR2 YYEEEE. CDR3 DNA: TGTGCCAGCAGCTTGGTGGGAGACCAAATCTTT. Its protein is CASSLVGDQIF.

The genes are TRBV15 and TRBJ2-2, with TRBD2 identical over 9 bases. CDR3 length: 14 amino acids. The J segment lost 1 base and the V segment lost 8 bases, leaving 2 bases of the junction unmatched. The V gene's germline CDR1 is LNHNV and CDR2 YYDKDF (reference sequence). The CDR3 DNA reads as TGTGCCACCCGACTAGCGGTGAACACCGGGGAGCTGTTTTTT. It translates to CATRLAVNTGELFF.

This rearrangement joins TRBV6-5 to TRBJ2-7, with D unclear. V was clipped by 2 bases and J by 2 bases, with 4 bases between them. Germline V lookup: CDR1 MNHEY, CDR2 SVGAGI. The CDR3 loop spans 12 amino acids. In DNA, the CDR3 is TGTGCCAGCAGTTACGACACCTACGAGCAGTACTTC. Translating it yields CASSYDTYEQYF.

This chain uses TRBV2 with TRBJ2-5; D not resolved. V gave up 4 bases and J gave up 4 bases, with 7 bases separating them. This CDR3 spans 12 amino acids. The germline CDR1 and CDR2 sequences are SNHLY and FYNNEI. CDR3 coding DNA: TGTGCCAGCAGTGTTCGAGGAGAGACCCAGTACTTC. It encodes CASSVRGETQYF.

The J gene is TRBJ2-3, the V gene TRBV5-1; D is perhaps TRBD2 (5 bases). The CDR3 is 15 amino acids. V was shortened by 1 base and J by 0 bases, with 9 bases between the two germline ends. The germline CDR1 and CDR2 sequences are SGHRS and YFSETQ. The CDR3 coding sequence is TGCGCCAGCAGCTTGCGAGCGGTTAGCACAGATACGCAGTATTTT. It codes for CASSLRAVSTDTQYF.

This clone came up a few times. This chain connects TRBV6-5 to TRBJ2-7, with TRBD2 identical over 12 bases. J lost 4 bases, V lost 7 bases, and 2 bases had no gene match. This CDR3 spans 13 amino acids. Germline CDR1 MNHEY, CDR2 SVGAGI. The CDR3 DNA reads TGTGCCAGCACCGGGACTAGCGGGTACGAGCAGTACTTC. Amino acids: CASTGTSGYEQYF.

The J gene is TRBJ1-1, the V gene TRBV19, with 8 bases fitting TRBD1. J was trimmed by 7 bases and V by 4 bases; bases with no gene match: 14. This CDR3 is built from 16 residues. Germline CDR1 LNHDA, CDR2 SQIVND (reference sequence). CDR3 DNA sequence: TGTGCCAGTAGTAAGGAAGCAGGGGGCGTGCGGGGTGAAGCTTTCTTT. Translated: CASSKEAGGVRGEAFF.

The rearrangement links TRBV5-5 to TRBJ2-7, with TRBD1 matching 7 bases. V lost 1 base to trimming and J lost 4 bases; unmatched junction nucleotides: 5. CDR1 is SGHKS, CDR2 YYEKEE, per germline (reference sequence). The length of the CDR3 is 14 residues. The CDR3 loop is CASSLQGTVYEQYF. The CDR3, as DNA: TGTGCCAGCAGCTTGCAGGGGACAGTGTACGAGCAGTACTTC.

This chain uses TRBV6-6 with TRBJ2-1; 8 bases are shared with TRBD2. The CDR3 is 16 amino acids. V gave up 4 bases and J gave up 4 bases; unmatched junction bases: 9. CDR1 is MNHNY, CDR2 SVGAGI, per germline (reference sequence). CDR3 region: CASSSLSGRGYNEQFF. Written as DNA, the CDR3 is TGTGCCAGCAGTTCCCTCAGCGGGAGAGGGTACAATGAGCAGTTCTTC.

This chain uses TRBV7-9 with TRBJ2-7; 7 positions agree with TRBD1. The V gene end was trimmed by 5 bases and the J gene end by 6 bases; junction bases not matched to a gene: 7. The germline V gene encodes CDR1 SEHNR and CDR2 FQNEAQ (reference sequence). The CDR3 has 13 amino acids. Here the CDR3 DNA reads TGTGCCAGCAGCAAAGACAGGGTTTCCGAGCAGTACTTC. This codes for CASSKDRVSEQYF.

The CDR3 nucleotides are TGTGCCTGGACGGCACAGGGCGATTCACCCCTCCACTTT. As protein: CAWTAQGDSPLHF. The chain uses TRBV30 and TRBJ1-6; possible D gene TRBD1, 6 bases. Trimming cost V 4 bases and J 8 bases, with 12 bases left between them. In germline, CDR1 is GTSNPN, CDR2 SVGIG (reference sequence). This CDR3 has 13 residues.

V usage is TRBV5-4 and J usage is TRBJ2-1; D may be TRBD2 (5 bases). CDR1 and CDR2 (germline): SGHNT, YYREEE (reference sequence). V was pared by 0 bases and J by 6 bases, with 13 bases between. The CDR3 spans 15 residues. CDR3 coding DNA: TGTGCCAGCAGCTTGGTACTTCGGGAAATCAATGAGCAGTTCTTC. This translates into CASSLVLREINEQFF.

This chain joins TRBV10-3 and TRBJ2-1; TRBD2 agrees at 11 bases. The germline CDR1 and CDR2 sequences are ENHRY and SYGVKD. This CDR3 region has 15 residues. J was trimmed by 8 bases and V by 3 bases; bases with no gene match: 6. The CDR3 spells CAISDSTSGSDEQFF. The CDR3 DNA follows: TGTGCCATCAGTGATAGTACTAGCGGGAGCGATGAGCAGTTCTTC.

This chain connects TRBV20-1 to TRBJ2-3, with D tentatively TRBD2 (5 bases). V gave up 7 bases and J gave up 2 bases, with 7 bases separating them. Per germline, CDR1 DFQATT and CDR2 SNEGSKA (reference sequence). The CDR3 consists of 11 residues. CDR3 bases: TGCAGTGGTCTAGCCACAGATACGCAGTATTTT. Residues: CSGLATDTQYF.

The V call is TRBV10-3, the J call TRBJ1-1; 8 bases are a match to TRBD1. The V gene's germline CDR1 is ENHRY and CDR2 SYGVKD. The CDR3 length is 17 residues. Germline trimming cut 6 bases from V and 1 base from J; bases unmatched to any gene: 13. The CDR3 spells CAISQFRGQGRNTEAFF. The CDR3 nucleotides read TGTGCCATCAGCCAGTTCAGGGGGCAAGGAAGGAACACTGAAGCTTTCTTT.

This chain joins TRBV24-1 and TRBJ2-2; 11 positions agree with TRBD2. Germline values: CDR1 KGHDR, CDR2 SFDVKD. V gave up 2 bases and J gave up 1 base; unmatched junction bases: 8. This CDR3 spans 19 amino acids. The CDR3 DNA follows: TGTGCCACCAGTGATTCGTCCGGCACTAGCGGGAGGAACACCGGGGAGCTGTTTTTT. This translates into CATSDSSGTSGRNTGELFF.

This rearrangement joins TRBV7-8 to TRBJ2-5; TRBD2 matches at 7 bases. V trimming: 5 bases; J trimming: 9 bases; junction bases outside the gene matches: 6. This CDR3 comprises 12 residues. Germline V gives CDR1 SGHVS, CDR2 FQNEAQ. The CDR3 nucleotides are TGTGCCAGCAGCCCAAACGCGGGAGCCCAGTACTTC. Protein product: CASSPNAGAQYF. Full variable domain (outside the CDR3, taken from reference TRBV7-8 and TRBJ2-5): GAGVSQSPRYKVAKRGQDVALRCDPISGHVSLFWYQQALGQGPEFLTYFQNEAQLDKSGLPSDRFFAERPEGSVSTLKIQRTQQEDSAVYLCASSPNAGAQYFGPGTRLLVL.